Listed below are T cell receptor beta chains from one sample, sequenced in a study of cytomegalovirus exposure and HLA in healthy donors. TCRdb keeps only in-frame clones here, not all; method: immunoSEQ multiplex PCR. The sample comprises around 53,000 clones, 82% of which are singletons, and around 1.5% rests with the top ten. Sequenced input: PBMCs. All receptors come from a man aged 25-45 years in good health and CMV-seronegative. CDR3s include the opening cysteine and the closing phenylalanine or tryptophan. The D gene is left open where the match is weak. The listing skips clone size in some rows; elsewhere it reads once, few, many or a size class.

CDR3 DNA: TGTGCCAGCGTTCGGGACATCCAAGAGACCCAGTACTTC
CDR3 protein: CASVRDIQETQYF
V gene: TRBV7-9
clone size: -
D gene: -
J gene: TRBJ2-5

CDR3 DNA: TGTGCCAGCAGCTTTTCCCCTAGGTGGAATGAGCAGTTCTTC
CDR3 protein: CASSFSPRWNEQFF
V gene: TRBV11-3
clone size: -
D gene: -
J gene: TRBJ2-1

CDR3 DNA: TGTGCCAGCAGCAAGACAGGGAGTACTGAAGCTTTCTTT
CDR3 protein: CASSKTGSTEAFF
V gene: TRBV7-2
clone size: -
D gene: TRBD1
J gene: TRBJ1-1

CDR3 DNA: TGTGCCATCAGTTCCGGGACAGGGGGCCCTACTAATGAAAAACTGTTTTTT
CDR3 protein: CAISSGTGGPTNEKLFF
V gene: TRBV10-3
clone size: -
D gene: TRBD1
J gene: TRBJ1-4

CDR3 DNA: TGTGCCAGCAGTTCCGGACAGGGGGATATGTATGGCTACACCTTC
CDR3 protein: CASSSGQGDMYGYTF
V gene: TRBV28
clone size: -
D gene: TRBD1
J gene: TRBJ1-2

CDR3 DNA: TGCAGTGCTAGTGAGGTTACTGAAGCTTTCTTT
CDR3 protein: CSASEVTEAFF
V gene: TRBV20-1
clone size: -
D gene: -
J gene: TRBJ1-1

CDR3 DNA: TGTGCCAGCAGTGAAGAGCCACTGAAATCCTACGAGCAGTACTTC
CDR3 protein: CASSEEPLKSYEQYF
V gene: TRBV2
clone size: -
D gene: -
J gene: TRBJ2-7

CDR3 DNA: TGTGCCAGCAGCGGACAGGGGAACGAGTTCAAGTCTGGAAACACCATATATTTT
CDR3 protein: CASSGQGNEFKSGNTIYF
V gene: TRBV9
clone size: -
D gene: TRBD1
J gene: TRBJ1-3

CDR3 DNA: TGTGCCAGTAGTTATTCAGCGGGAGGCACAGATACGCAGTATTTT
CDR3 protein: CASSYSAGGTDTQYF
V gene: TRBV19
clone size: -
D gene: TRBD2
J gene: TRBJ2-3

CDR3 DNA: TGTGCCAGCAGCTCGGGACAGTTTTCCTACGAGCAGTACTTC
CDR3 protein: CASSSGQFSYEQYF
V gene: TRBV28
clone size: -
D gene: TRBD1
J gene: TRBJ2-7

CDR3 DNA: TGTGCCAGCAGAGAGACAGAGATGAACACTGAAGCTTTCTTT
CDR3 protein: CASRETEMNTEAFF
V gene: TRBV6-5
clone size: -
D gene: -
J gene: TRBJ1-1

CDR3 DNA: TGCGCCAGCAGCTTGGGACAGGGGGCCAACGCTTTCTTT
CDR3 protein: CASSLGQGANAFF
V gene: TRBV5-1
clone size: -
D gene: TRBD1
J gene: TRBJ1-1

CDR3 DNA: TGTGCCAGCAGCTCACCCCCTAGCGGGAGCTACGAGCAGTACTTC
CDR3 protein: CASSSPPSGSYEQYF
V gene: TRBV7-2
clone size: -
D gene: TRBD2
J gene: TRBJ2-7

CDR3 DNA: TGCGCCAGCAGGTTCGCCGGGACAGGTACCTACGAGCAGTACTTC
CDR3 protein: CASRFAGTGTYEQYF
V gene: TRBV5-1
clone size: -
D gene: TRBD1
J gene: TRBJ2-7

CDR3 DNA: TGTGCCAGCAGCTTGGTGGGGGCGCAGAATGGCTACACCTTC
CDR3 protein: CASSLVGAQNGYTF
V gene: TRBV5-6
clone size: -
D gene: -
J gene: TRBJ1-2

CDR3 DNA: TGTGCCAGCAGCTCAGACAGGGGGTTATACAGGCAGTACTTC
CDR3 protein: CASSSDRGLYRQYF
V gene: TRBV7-9
clone size: -
D gene: TRBD1
J gene: TRBJ2-7

CDR3 DNA: TGTGCCTGGAGCCCTTGGGGGCTCATCTACGAGCAGTACTTC
CDR3 protein: CAWSPWGLIYEQYF
V gene: TRBV30
clone size: once
D gene: -
J gene: TRBJ2-7

CDR3 DNA: TGTGCCAGCAGCCCCACTCACGGAGTTGTCCACAATGAGCAGTTCTTC
CDR3 protein: CASSPTHGVVHNEQFF
V gene: TRBV7-6
clone size: -
D gene: -
J gene: TRBJ2-1

CDR3 DNA: TGCGCCAGCAGCCAAGATCCACATCGGGGGGGATTGAACACTGAAGCTTTCTTT
CDR3 protein: CASSQDPHRGGLNTEAFF
V gene: TRBV4-3
clone size: -
D gene: -
J gene: TRBJ1-1

CDR3 DNA: TGTGCCAGCAGCACCCAAAACCCGGACATCCATGGCTACACCTTC
CDR3 protein: CASSTQNPDIHGYTF
V gene: TRBV7-9
clone size: -
D gene: -
J gene: TRBJ1-2

CDR3 DNA: TGTGCCAGCAGTCCTGCTCGAGGGCCCCTCCACTTT
CDR3 protein: CASSPARGPLHF
V gene: TRBV5-6
clone size: -
D gene: -
J gene: TRBJ1-6

CDR3 DNA: TGTGCCAGCAGCTTAAGGGGAGGGAGCACTGAAGCTTTCTTT
CDR3 protein: CASSLRGGSTEAFF
V gene: TRBV7-9
clone size: few
D gene: -
J gene: TRBJ1-1

CDR3 DNA: TGTGCCAGCAGTTCCGCCGGGGGTACCATATATTTT
CDR3 protein: CASSSAGGTIYF
V gene: TRBV28
clone size: -
D gene: -
J gene: TRBJ1-3

CDR3 DNA: TGTGCCAGCAGCCAGTCGGCTAGCGGGGGGTTCGGGCGGGTCAATGAGCAGTTCTTC
CDR3 protein: CASSQSASGGFGRVNEQFF
V gene: TRBV28
clone size: -
D gene: TRBD2
J gene: TRBJ2-1

CDR3 DNA: TGTGCTAGTGGTTTATACAGGGTAAACAATGAGCAGTTCTTC
CDR3 protein: CASGLYRVNNEQFF
V gene: TRBV12-5
clone size: -
D gene: -
J gene: TRBJ2-1

CDR3 DNA: TGTGCCACACAACCTTGGACAGGGTCAAAGGAAAACACCATATATTTT
CDR3 protein: CATQPWTGSKENTIYF
V gene: TRBV15
clone size: few
D gene: TRBD1
J gene: TRBJ1-3

CDR3 DNA: TGTGCCAGCAGCACAGGACAAAGCAATCAGCCCCAGCATTTT
CDR3 protein: CASSTGQSNQPQHF
V gene: TRBV7-2
clone size: -
D gene: -
J gene: TRBJ1-5

CDR3 DNA: TGTGCCAGCTCACCAACGCCTCGGGACACTGAAGCTTTCTTT
CDR3 protein: CASSPTPRDTEAFF
V gene: TRBV18
clone size: -
D gene: -
J gene: TRBJ1-1

CDR3 DNA: TGTGCCAGCAGTGCGGGACAGGTGAACACCGGGGAGCTGTTTTTT
CDR3 protein: CASSAGQVNTGELFF
V gene: TRBV6-6
clone size: -
D gene: TRBD1
J gene: TRBJ2-2

CDR3 DNA: TGTGCCAGTAGTACGAGAGGGCAGGGCACAGATACGCAGTATTTT
CDR3 protein: CASSTRGQGTDTQYF
V gene: TRBV19
clone size: -
D gene: -
J gene: TRBJ2-3

CDR3 DNA: TGTGCCAGCAGCTCTCCGGGGGGGACAGGGGGCCAAAACTATGGCTACACCTTC
CDR3 protein: CASSSPGGTGGQNYGYTF
V gene: TRBV7-2
clone size: -
D gene: TRBD1
J gene: TRBJ1-2

CDR3 DNA: TGTGCCAGCAGTTATTTCCAGGGTCGCGCTGGTGTGGTAACTGAAGCTTTCTTT
CDR3 protein: CASSYFQGRAGVVTEAFF
V gene: TRBV6-9
clone size: -
D gene: -
J gene: TRBJ1-1

CDR3 DNA: TGTGCCACCCTGGGGGGGGCAACTAATGAAAAACTGTTTTTT
CDR3 protein: CATLGGATNEKLFF
V gene: TRBV19
clone size: -
D gene: -
J gene: TRBJ1-4

CDR3 DNA: TGTGCCAGCAGCTTATCAGGGTCCACCTCCATGAACACTGAAGCTTTCTTT
CDR3 protein: CASSLSGSTSMNTEAFF
V gene: TRBV7-8
clone size: -
D gene: -
J gene: TRBJ1-1

CDR3 DNA: TGTGCCAGCAGCTCCCGAGATGGAGTCTATGGCTACACCTTC
CDR3 protein: CASSSRDGVYGYTF
V gene: TRBV13
clone size: -
D gene: -
J gene: TRBJ1-2

CDR3 DNA: TGTGCCAGCAGTTACTCTGGCAGGGGCCAAGAGACCCAGTACTTC
CDR3 protein: CASSYSGRGQETQYF
V gene: TRBV6-5
clone size: -
D gene: -
J gene: TRBJ2-5

CDR3 DNA: TGTGCCAGCAGTGTCGCAGGGATCTCCTACGAGCAGTACTTC
CDR3 protein: CASSVAGISYEQYF
V gene: TRBV27
clone size: -
D gene: -
J gene: TRBJ2-7